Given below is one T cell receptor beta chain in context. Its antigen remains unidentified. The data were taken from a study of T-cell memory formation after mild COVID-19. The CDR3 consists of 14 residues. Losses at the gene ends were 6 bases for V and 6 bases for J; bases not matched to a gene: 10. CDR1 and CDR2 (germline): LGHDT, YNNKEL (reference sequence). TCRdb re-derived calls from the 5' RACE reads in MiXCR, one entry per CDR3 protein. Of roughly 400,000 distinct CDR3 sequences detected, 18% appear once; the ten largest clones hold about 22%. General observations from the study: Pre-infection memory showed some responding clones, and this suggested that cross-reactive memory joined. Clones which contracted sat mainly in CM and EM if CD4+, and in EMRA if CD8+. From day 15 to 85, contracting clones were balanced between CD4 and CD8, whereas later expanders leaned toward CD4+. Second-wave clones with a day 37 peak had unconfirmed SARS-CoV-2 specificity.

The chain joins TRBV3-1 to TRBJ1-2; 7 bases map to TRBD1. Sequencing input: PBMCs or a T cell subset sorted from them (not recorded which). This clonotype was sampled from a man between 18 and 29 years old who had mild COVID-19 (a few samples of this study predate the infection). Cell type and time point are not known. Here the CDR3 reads CASRGSDRLDGYTF. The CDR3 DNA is TGTGCCAGCAGAGGCTCGGACAGGCTGGATGGCTACACCTTC. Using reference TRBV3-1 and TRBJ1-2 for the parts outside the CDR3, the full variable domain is DTAVSQTPKYLVTQMGNDKSIKCEQNLGHDTMYWYKQDSKKFLKIMFSYNNKELIINETVPNRFSPKSPDKAHLNLHINSLELGDSAVYFCASRGSDRLDGYTFGSGTRLTVV.